Following are 22 T cell receptor beta chains from one sample sequenced in a study of molecular identifiers for immune sequencing clone quantification. MiXCR was run by TCRdb on the PCR reads, yielding one entry per CDR3 protein. The sample records about 100,000 distinct CDR3 sequences, roughly 38% being singletons. The sample taken for sequencing was naive CD8+ T cells from blood, with Jurkat cell RNA spiked in. As for subset: FACS-sorted CD8+CD4-CCR7+CD45RA+ naive T cells. The receptor source for this set is a human donor in good health. Some libraries in this study had Jurkat cell RNA spiked in.

This clonotype showed up just a few times. The chain has TRBV19 and TRBJ2-5, with D perhaps matching TRBD1 (5 bases). Trimming took off 3 bases at V and 3 bases at J, with 11 bases between the two ends. Per germline, CDR1 LNHDA and CDR2 SQIVND (reference sequence). This CDR3 is 14 amino acids long. CDR3 in DNA: TGTGCCAGTAGTATCACTTTAGGGGAAGAGACCCAGTACTTC. Protein product: CASSITLGEETQYF.

The rearrangement links TRBV12-3 or TRBV12-4 to TRBJ1-1; possibly TRBD1 for D (5 bases). Deletions cut 3 bases from V and 1 base from J, with 9 bases between. This CDR3 region has 14 residues. In DNA form, the CDR3 reads TGTGCCAGCAGTTTTGTCGGGACGAACACTGAAGCTTTCTTT. It yields the protein CASSFVGTNTEAFF.

This clonotype occurred a few times. The DNA for the CDR3 is TGTGCCAGCAGTTTATTCAGGGACACCAGCACAGATACGCAGTATTTT. Its protein product is CASSLFRDTSTDTQYF. The chain couples TRBV12-3 or TRBV12-4 to TRBJ2-3, with a possible D match to TRBD1 (6 bases). The germline V and J ends were trimmed by 2 bases and 0 bases, with 12 bases remaining between them. This CDR3 is 16 amino acids long.

About this clonotype itself: A read error may account for a junction end that differs from germline. The chain uses TRBV5-1 and TRBJ1-2; a possible D gene is TRBD1 (5 bases). This CDR3 has 15 residues. The germline CDR1 and CDR2 sequences are SGHRS and YFSETQ. The DNA for the CDR3 is TGCACCAGCTACGGCGTGACAGACGGAACCTATGGCTACACCTTC. Translated: CTSYGVTDGTYGYTF.

The sample holds many counts of this clonotype. This chain uses TRBV29-1 with TRBJ2-3; 7 nucleotides agree with TRBD2. V was clipped by 5 bases and J by 5 bases; unmatched bases: 7. Germline CDR1 SQVTM, CDR2 ANQGSEA. There are 13 residues in the CDR3. CDR3 in amino acids: CSVPSGKVDTQYF. The CDR3 DNA reads TGCAGCGTTCCCAGCGGGAAGGTAGATACGCAGTATTTT.

This clonotype turned up a few times. The chain joins TRBV4-1 to TRBJ1-6; 10 nucleotides line up with TRBD1. Germline loops: CDR1 MGHRA, CDR2 YSYEKL. This CDR3 has 16 amino acids. Germline trimming cut 3 bases from V and 9 bases from J; bases unmatched to any gene: 8. The CDR3 sequence: CASSQDRGQGFSPLHF. Here the CDR3 DNA reads TGCGCCAGCAGCCAGGACAGGGGACAGGGGTTTTCACCCCTCCACTTT.

This clonotype was found many times. The chain links TRBV27 to TRBJ2-7, with 7 bases identical to TRBD2. Trimming removed 1 base from V and 5 bases from J; junction bases left unmatched: 11. The CDR3 extends over 16 amino acids. Germline V gene sequence: CDR1 MNHEY, CDR2 SMNVEV (reference sequence). The CDR3 DNA reads TGTGCCAGCAGTTTATTACTAGCCCGGGGGGTTAACGAGCAGTACTTC. This translates into CASSLLLARGVNEQYF.

This clonotype was recorded only once. This may arise from a read error, as a much more abundant clone is one base away. This sequence joins TRBV20-1 and TRBJ2-7; D assignment may be TRBD1 or TRBD2 (5 bases each). There are 13 residues in the CDR3. Germline values: CDR1 DFQATT, CDR2 SNEGSKA (reference sequence). The V gene lost 3 bases and the J gene lost 0 bases, with 9 bases spanning the gap. CDR3: CSASGDHSYEQYF. The CDR3 nucleotides are TGCAGTGCTAGTGGGGACCACTCCTACGAGCAGTACTTC.

The rearrangement joins TRBV7-9 to TRBJ1-4; D unresolved. Germline V gene data show CDR1 as SEHNR and CDR2 as FQNEAQ (reference sequence). The V end lost 3 bases, the J end lost 7 bases, and 6 bases lay between the germline ends. There are 12 residues in the CDR3. CDR3 residues: CASSLTPEKLFF. The DNA of the CDR3 is TGTGCCAGCAGCTTGACCCCTGAAAAACTGTTTTTT.

As for this clonotype: Compared with germline, one end of the junction differs, possibly owing to a read error. The CDR3 protein is CASSETTRTATQYF. Written as DNA, the CDR3 is TGTGCCAGCAGTGAGACCACCCGCACAGCTACGCAGTATTTT. The gene calls are TRBV6-2 or TRBV6-3 and TRBJ2-3; D uncertain. From germline, CDR1 is MNHEY and CDR2 SVGEGT. This CDR3 is 14 amino acids long.

As concerns this clonotype: One base away lies a much larger clone, so this may be a sequencing read error. J is TRBJ1-6 and V is TRBV7-9; perhaps TRBD1 as D (5 bases). CDR3 length equals 14 residues. Germline V gene data show CDR1 as SEHNR and CDR2 as FQNEAQ (reference sequence). CDR3 DNA sequence: TGTGCCACCAGCCGTGACAGTTTCAATTCACCCCTCCACTTT. Its translation is CATSRDSFNSPLHF.

The chain is built from TRBV28 and TRBJ2-7, with TRBD1 matching over 7 bases. Trimming at V came to 7 bases and at J to 2 bases, leaving 11 bases not matched to a gene. This CDR3 has 15 amino acids. Germline values: CDR1 MDHEN, CDR2 SYDVKM. The CDR3 is CASTLLRDSPYEQYF. In DNA, the CDR3 is TGTGCCAGCACCCTGTTACGGGACAGTCCCTACGAGCAGTACTTC.

This clonotype was detected many times. J is TRBJ1-1 and V is TRBV29-1; maybe TRBD1 (5 bases). V was cut by 3 bases and J by 3 bases, with 17 bases left in between. The CDR3 sequence is 15 residues long. Germline CDR1 SQVTM, CDR2 ANQGSEA. CDR3 in amino acids: CSVEDLVRADTEAFF. The CDR3 nucleotides are TGCAGCGTTGAGGATTTAGTCAGGGCGGACACTGAAGCTTTCTTT.

This clonotype was detected ten times or more. This chain connects TRBV7-9 to TRBJ2-6, with unresolved D. Germline V gives CDR1 SEHNR, CDR2 FQNEAQ (reference sequence). V lost 2 bases and J 0 bases, leaving 8 bases between the germline ends. The CDR3 consists of 16 residues. The CDR3 DNA reads TGTGCCAGCAGCTTATCTTCTGGCTCTGGGGCCAACGTCCTGACTTTC. This encodes CASSLSSGSGANVLTF.

This clonotype was counted once. It is likely a read error, because the conserved phenylalanine at the end of the CDR3 is missing. This chain links TRBV27 with TRBJ2-1, with a weak D call TRBD2 (7 bases). V lost 8 bases, J lost 9 bases, and 17 bases lay in between. The CDR3 has 13 residues. CDR1 and CDR2 from the germline V gene are MNHEY and SMNVEV (reference sequence). As DNA, the CDR3 is TGTGCCAGCGCGTCACCGGGGGGCGGTGAGCAGTTCCTC. Translated: CASASPGGGEQFL.

For this clonotype: Given a much more abundant clone one base away, this may be a read error. This chain uses TRBV7-9 with TRBJ1-1; D not resolved. The V end lost 1 base, the J end lost 2 bases, and 11 bases lay between the germline ends. The CDR3 is 15 residues long. From germline, CDR1 is SEHNR and CDR2 FQNEAQ (reference sequence). The chain's CDR3 is CASSLVYRSNTEAFF. In DNA form, the CDR3 reads TGTGCCAGCAGCTTAGTTTACAGATCTAACACTGAAGCTTTCTTT.

In its sample, this clonotype was seen many times. The chain employs TRBV25-1 and TRBJ2-2, with 8 bases identical to TRBD2. In germline, CDR1 is MGHDK, CDR2 SYGVNS. Unmatched junction bases numbered 4, after V lost 7 bases and J lost 6 bases. The CDR3 extends over 13 amino acids. The CDR3 DNA sequence: TGTGCCAGCAACACGGGACTAGCCGGGGAGCTGTTTTTT. Its protein is CASNTGLAGELFF.

This clonotype showed up just a few times. This chain joins TRBV7-8 and TRBJ2-1; TRBD2 matches at 7 bases. Looked up from germline, CDR1 is SGHVS and CDR2 is FQNEAQ. The CDR3 is 14 residues long. V trimming: 2 bases; J trimming: 8 bases; junction bases outside the gene matches: 6. The CDR3 protein is CASSLYSSGDEQFF. The DNA for the CDR3 is TGTGCCAGCAGCTTATACTCTAGCGGAGATGAGCAGTTCTTC.

This rearrangement joins TRBV20-1 to TRBJ2-7, with D perhaps matching TRBD1 or TRBD2 (6 bases each). The V gene's germline CDR1 is DFQATT and CDR2 SNEGSKA (reference sequence). The CDR3 loop spans 15 amino acids. Between the trimmed V and J ends, which lost 1 base and 4 bases, there was a span of 17 bases. In nucleotides, the CDR3 is TGCAGTGCTAGAGTCCCGGGGGCATCGGTTTACGAGCAGTACTTC. This gives the protein CSARVPGASVYEQYF.

Details on this clonotype: Since no conserved phenylalanine or tryptophan closes the CDR3, a read error is the likely cause. The rearrangement uses TRBV12-3 or TRBV12-4 and TRBJ1-6, with D unresolved. The CDR3 sequence is 11 residues long. V was pared by 1 base and J by 15 bases, with 7 bases between. The CDR3 region is CASSLGELLHI. CDR3 sequence (DNA): TGTGCCAGCAGTTTAGGGGAGCTCCTCCACATT.

The chain uses TRBV7-6 and TRBJ2-7, with TRBD2 identical over 8 bases. Germline lookup yields CDR1 SGHVS and CDR2 FNYEAQ. The CDR3 is made up of 14 amino acids. Unmatched junction bases numbered 5, after V lost 6 bases and J lost 1 base. Here the CDR3 reads CASSDSGVSYEQYF. The CDR3 bases are TGTGCCAGCAGTGATAGCGGGGTTTCCTACGAGCAGTACTTC.

This chain uses TRBV27 with TRBJ2-4; TRBD1 matches at 8 bases. The CDR3 runs 17 residues. With 1 base clipped from V and 6 bases from J, the junction kept 11 bases outside the gene matches. Per the germline V gene, CDR1 is MNHEY and CDR2 is SMNVEV (reference sequence). CDR3 amino acids: CASSLLAPGGSGNIQYF. The CDR3 nucleotides are TGTGCCAGCAGTTTATTGGCCCCAGGGGGCAGCGGAAACATTCAGTACTTC.